This TCR beta chain derives from a study of blood T cell repertoires in COVID-19 (dated by TCRdb to 2020 to 2022). About the study as a whole: The collaborator samples originated in the United States, Italy and Spain and spanned the acute and convalescent phases of COVID-19. The material from the prospective study consisted of cDNA or gDNA derived from T cells, B-cell-depleted T cells, or PBMCs. Deeply sampled blood TCRbeta repertoires from subjects exposed to, actively infected with, or recovered from COVID-19 were included in the dataset. The repertoires were made available in a free public database intended to serve as a resource for research on the immune response to SARS-CoV-2. The samples were drawn from two sources: the first 160 participants of the ongoing ImmuneRACE study, and fewer than 1,500 subjects contributed by 6 global collaborators. Nearly every sample came with metadata listing a de-identified subject ID, COVID-19 status, age in years and sex. Where available, HLA class I and class II types were taken from metadata supplied by the sample provider and were not determined by assay-based typing. Overall results and qualifications from the work: How much clinical and demographic metadata was included differed by source and by participant, and the metadata was provided uncurated.

Collaborating institutions collected whole blood in K2EDTA tubes following their own protocols. For TCRbeta analysis, collaborators shipped samples as frozen whole blood, isolated PBMCs, or DNA extracted from either of those sample types. Compared with germline, V lacks 1 base and J lacks 0 bases; bases without a gene match: 4. For CDR1 and CDR2, the germline V gene lists SGHTA and FQGNSA. From cysteine to phenylalanine, the CDR3 is 17 amino acids long. Just the 51-base CDR3 DNA is kept, in frame starting at base 1. TCRbeta CDR3 regions were amplified from genomic DNA by means of the immunoSEQ Assay, a bias-controlled multiplex PCR. From the authors' description of their analysis: The number of nucleated cells in each sample was estimated by amplification of reference gene primers within the assay. To quantify the absolute abundance of each unique TCRbeta CDR3 rearrangement, sequence reads were collapsed and filtered. Productive Simpson clonality was computed per sample as the square root of Simpson's diversity index over productive rearrangements. TCRdb holds this immuneACCESS table with in-frame rearrangements only. Some clones are missing; in checked studies, unresolved V genes explain under half, and the rest has no known cause. The DNA gave D and trimming, while V, J and clone size come from that table. For this sample there are fewer than 250,000 clones; 80% to 90% appear just once. Together, the top ten hold about 2.2% of the sample.

Notes on this clone: Its antigen is unknown. Base quality data are lacking; no much larger clone is found one base away.

Recombination connected TRBV7-2 to TRBJ2-3; a stretch of 10 junction bases matches TRBD2. This TCR was recovered from a woman between 45 and 60 years old with acute or convalescent COVID-19. Sequenced input: peripheral blood. The DNA sequence is given as TGTGCCAGCAGCTTAGTAGCGGGGGGAATTAGCACAGATACGCAGTATTTT. Its protein reads: CASSLVAGGISTDTQYF.